A selection of T cell receptor beta chains follows, all from one sample in a study of T-cell memory formation after mild COVID-19. TCRdb used MiXCR to reprocess the 5' RACE reads, holding one entry per CDR3 protein. The sample has hundreds of thousands of distinct CDR3 sequences; roughly 20% are singletons. The sample comprised PBMCs or a T cell subset sorted from them (not recorded which). The origin of the receptors is an adult woman who had mild COVID-19 (a few samples of this study predate the infection). Cell type and time point are not known. The CDR3 runs from the conserved cysteine through the conserved F or W. Size values are once, few and many counts, or a class for expanded clones, and some rows have none.

clone size	V gene	J gene	CDR3 protein
few	TRBV7-9	TRBJ1-1	CASSWGGTEAFF
NA	TRBV7-8	TRBJ1-5	CASSLIDSYQPQHF
NA	TRBV14	TRBJ2-2	CASSQRDSYTGELFF
NA	TRBV7-7	TRBJ2-2	CASSSGHSTGELFF
many	TRBV15	TRBJ2-1	CATSRVEGVNEQFF
NA	TRBV30	TRBJ2-7	CAWSVLEGGYEQYF
NA	TRBV3-1	TRBJ2-3	CASSRRGASTDTQYF
NA	TRBV6-6	TRBJ2-1	CASSQRQGLNEQFF
NA	TRBV3-1	TRBJ2-1	CASSQDPMVVKVF
NA	TRBV6-1	TRBJ1-2	CASSRAENYGYTF
NA	TRBV5-1	TRBJ1-1	CASSSRSGRAEAFF
few	TRBV19	TRBJ2-1	CASSMGLAGGYNEQFF
many	TRBV5-1	TRBJ2-7	CASSLGTGVSYEQYF
NA	TRBV11-3	TRBJ2-2	CASSLVRGQGAGELFF
NA	TRBV27	TRBJ2-1	CAAWRESSYNEQFF
NA	TRBV7-6	TRBJ2-3	CASSHSGSSTDTQYF
NA	TRBV18	TRBJ2-1	CASSPVSSGIRHEQFF
many	TRBV18	TRBJ2-7	CASSPAVSYEQYF
many	TRBV7-9	TRBJ2-3	CASSLVTGTPTQYF
NA	TRBV5-1	TRBJ1-1	CASSGDGKTEAFF
NA	TRBV12-3/TRBV12-4	TRBJ1-1	CASSQGQGLMNTEAFF
NA	TRBV7-2	TRBJ2-2	CASREQGTGTGELFF
few	TRBV12-3/TRBV12-4	TRBJ2-1	CASSLDRRGEQFF
many	TRBV20-1	TRBJ1-5	CSVGAGTVNQPQHF
few	TRBV4-1	TRBJ2-7	CASSPPGQQAYEQYF
many	TRBV12-3/TRBV12-4	TRBJ1-2	CASTPAGGSNYGYTF
NA	TRBV10-1	TRBJ2-7	CASSERRQGKVYEQYF
NA	TRBV27	TRBJ1-5	CASSPSTGGYNQPQHF
NA	TRBV9	TRBJ2-2	CASSGGAGELFF
few	TRBV24-1	TRBJ1-2	CATSEGQADRVRNGYTF
few	TRBV20-1	TRBJ1-2	CSAGPGGTEISPNYGYTF
NA	TRBV15	TRBJ2-3	CATSRNQGTTDTQYF
few	TRBV27	TRBJ2-5	CASSLYSGSGETQYF
NA	TRBV3-1	TRBJ2-7	CASSARTVSYEQYF
NA	TRBV11-2	TRBJ2-7	CASSPPGRYEQYF
few	TRBV27	TRBJ1-1	CASRPGQYTEAFF
few	TRBV3-1	TRBJ2-1	CASSQGGQGLWEQFF
NA	TRBV12-3/TRBV12-4	TRBJ1-1	CASRPSEGEAFF
few	TRBV7-9	TRBJ1-4	CASSFGGSTNEKLFF
NA	TRBV5-4	TRBJ2-3	CASSAPKSGPSTDTQYF
many	TRBV5-6	TRBJ1-3	CASSPLDRTASSGNTIYF
NA	TRBV7-3	TRBJ2-3	CASSLGGFLTDTQYF
NA	TRBV3-1	TRBJ1-1	CASSQGRDWTLTNTEAFF
few	TRBV6-5	TRBJ1-4	CASSPRRQSANEKLFF
few	TRBV19	TRBJ1-1	CASSISRGGTEAFF
few	TRBV5-6	TRBJ2-7	CASSLPGRGYEQYF
NA	TRBV9	TRBJ1-1	CASTPGTPNTEAFF